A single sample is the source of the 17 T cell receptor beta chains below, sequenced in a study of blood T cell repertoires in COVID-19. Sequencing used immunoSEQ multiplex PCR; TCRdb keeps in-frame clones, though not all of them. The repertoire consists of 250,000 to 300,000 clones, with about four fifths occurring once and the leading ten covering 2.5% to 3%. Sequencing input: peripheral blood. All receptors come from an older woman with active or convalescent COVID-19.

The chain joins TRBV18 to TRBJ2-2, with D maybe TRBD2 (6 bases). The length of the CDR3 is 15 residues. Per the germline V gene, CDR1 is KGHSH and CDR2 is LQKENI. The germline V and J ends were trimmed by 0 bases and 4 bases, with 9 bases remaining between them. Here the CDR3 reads CASSPPGGITGELFF. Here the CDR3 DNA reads TGTGCCAGCTCACCACCGGGGGGAATCACCGGGGAGCTGTTTTTT. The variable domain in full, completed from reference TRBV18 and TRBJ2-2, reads NAGVMQNPRHLVRRRGQEARLRCSPMKGHSHVYWYRQLPEEGLKFMVYLQKENIIDESGMPKERFSAEFPKEGPSILRIQQVVRGDSAAYFCASSPPGGITGELFFGEGSRLTVL.

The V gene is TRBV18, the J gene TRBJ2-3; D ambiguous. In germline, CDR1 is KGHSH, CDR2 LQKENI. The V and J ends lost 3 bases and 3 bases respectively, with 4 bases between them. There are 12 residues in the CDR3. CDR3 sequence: CASSPRTDTQYF. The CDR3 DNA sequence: TGTGCCAGCTCACCCCGTACAGATACGCAGTATTTT.

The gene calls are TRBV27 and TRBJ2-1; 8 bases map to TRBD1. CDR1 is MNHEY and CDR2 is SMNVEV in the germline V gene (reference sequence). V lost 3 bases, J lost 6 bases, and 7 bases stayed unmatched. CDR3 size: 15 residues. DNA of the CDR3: TGTGCCAGCAGTTTTTTGGACAGGGAGTCCAATGAGCAGTTCTTC. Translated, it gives CASSFLDRESNEQFF.

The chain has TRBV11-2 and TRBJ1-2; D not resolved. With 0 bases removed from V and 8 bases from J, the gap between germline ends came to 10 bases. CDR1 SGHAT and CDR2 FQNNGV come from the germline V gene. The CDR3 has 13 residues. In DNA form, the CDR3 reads TGTGCCAGCAGCTTAGATCGGAGGAAGGGCTACACCTTC. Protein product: CASSLDRRKGYTF.

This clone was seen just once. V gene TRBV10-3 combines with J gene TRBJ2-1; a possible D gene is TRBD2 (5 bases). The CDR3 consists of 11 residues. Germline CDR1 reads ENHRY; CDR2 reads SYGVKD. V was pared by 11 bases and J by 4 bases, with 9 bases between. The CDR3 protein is CASTTYNEQFF. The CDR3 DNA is TGTGCCTCGACTACATACAATGAGCAGTTCTTC.

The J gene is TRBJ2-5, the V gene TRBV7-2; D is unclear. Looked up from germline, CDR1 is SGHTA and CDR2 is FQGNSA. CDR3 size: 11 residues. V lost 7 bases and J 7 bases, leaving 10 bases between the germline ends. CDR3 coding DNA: TGTGCCAGCAACTATCTCGGGACCCAGTACTTC. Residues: CASNYLGTQYF. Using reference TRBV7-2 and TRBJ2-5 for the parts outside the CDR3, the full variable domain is GAGVSQSPSNKVTEKGKDVELRCDPISGHTALYWYRQSLGQGLEFLIYFQGNSAPDKSGLPSDRFSAERTGGSVSTLTIQRTQQEDSAVYLCASNYLGTQYFGPGTRLLVL.

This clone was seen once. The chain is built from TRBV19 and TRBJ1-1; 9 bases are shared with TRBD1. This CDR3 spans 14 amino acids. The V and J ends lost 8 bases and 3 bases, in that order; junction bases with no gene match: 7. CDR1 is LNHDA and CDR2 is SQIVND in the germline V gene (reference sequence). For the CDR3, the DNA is TGTGCCAGTCTCGAAACAGGGGGCTACACTGAAGCTTTCTTT. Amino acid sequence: CASLETGGYTEAFF.

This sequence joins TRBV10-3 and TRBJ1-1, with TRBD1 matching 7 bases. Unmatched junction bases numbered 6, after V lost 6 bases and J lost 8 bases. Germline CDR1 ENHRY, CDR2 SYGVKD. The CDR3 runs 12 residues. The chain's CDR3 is CAIRARGPEAFF. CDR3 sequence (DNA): TGTGCCATCAGGGCGAGGGGGCCGGAAGCTTTCTTT.

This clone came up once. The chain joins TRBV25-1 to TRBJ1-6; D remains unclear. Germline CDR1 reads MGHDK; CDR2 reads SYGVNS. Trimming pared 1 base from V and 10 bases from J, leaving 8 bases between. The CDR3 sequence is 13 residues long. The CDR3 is CASSESRSSPLHF. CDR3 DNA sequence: TGTGCCAGCAGTGAATCTCGGAGCTCACCCCTCCACTTT.

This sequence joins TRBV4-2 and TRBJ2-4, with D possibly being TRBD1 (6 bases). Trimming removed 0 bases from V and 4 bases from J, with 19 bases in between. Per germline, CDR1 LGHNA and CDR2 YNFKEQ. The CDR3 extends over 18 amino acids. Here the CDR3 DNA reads TGTGCCAGCAGCCAAGATTTAACCGGACAGCTTTTTAAAAACATTCAGTACTTC. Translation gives CASSQDLTGQLFKNIQYF.

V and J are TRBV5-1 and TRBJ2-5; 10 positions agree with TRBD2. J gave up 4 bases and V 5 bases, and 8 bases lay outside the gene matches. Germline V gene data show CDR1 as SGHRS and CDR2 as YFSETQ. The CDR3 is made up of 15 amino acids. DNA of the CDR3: TGCGCCAGCAGTGTTAGCGGGGGGAAGGGAGAGACCCAGTACTTC. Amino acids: CASSVSGGKGETQYF.

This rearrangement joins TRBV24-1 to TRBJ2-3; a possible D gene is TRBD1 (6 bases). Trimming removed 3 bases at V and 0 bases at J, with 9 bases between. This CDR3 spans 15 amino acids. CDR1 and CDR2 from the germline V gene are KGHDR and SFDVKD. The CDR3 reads CATSDRQESTDTQYF. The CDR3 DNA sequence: TGTGCCACCAGTGATCGACAGGAGAGCACAGATACGCAGTATTTT.

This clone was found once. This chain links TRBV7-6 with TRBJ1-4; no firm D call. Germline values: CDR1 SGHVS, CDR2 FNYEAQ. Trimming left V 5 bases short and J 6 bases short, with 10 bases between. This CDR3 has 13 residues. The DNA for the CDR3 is TGTGCCAGCAGCCTGGCCCTTCATGAAAAACTGTTTTTT. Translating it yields CASSLALHEKLFF.

CDR3 amino acids: CAISLTTGGKTEAFF. Here the CDR3 DNA reads TGTGCCATCAGCCTGACGACAGGGGGAAAAACTGAAGCTTTCTTT. The chain joins TRBV10-3 to TRBJ1-1, with 9 bases fitting TRBD1. The V and J ends lost 6 bases and 5 bases, in that order; junction bases with no gene match: 10. The CDR3 loop spans 15 amino acids. Germline loops: CDR1 ENHRY, CDR2 SYGVKD.

CDR3 sequence reads: CASSPLDSLYGYTF. DNA of the CDR3: TGTGCCAGCAGTCCCCTCGACAGCCTCTATGGCTACACCTTC. The J gene is TRBJ1-2, the V gene TRBV27; a possible D gene is TRBD1 (5 bases). Germline V gene data show CDR1 as MNHEY and CDR2 as SMNVEV (reference sequence). The CDR3 spans 14 residues. V lost 5 bases, J lost 4 bases, and 14 bases lay in between.

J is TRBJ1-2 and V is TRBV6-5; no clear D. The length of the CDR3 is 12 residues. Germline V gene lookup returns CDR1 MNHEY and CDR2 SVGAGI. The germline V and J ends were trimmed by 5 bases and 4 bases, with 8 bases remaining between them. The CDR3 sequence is CASSRAGYGYTF. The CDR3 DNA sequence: TGTGCCAGCAGTAGGGCGGGCTATGGCTACACCTTC.

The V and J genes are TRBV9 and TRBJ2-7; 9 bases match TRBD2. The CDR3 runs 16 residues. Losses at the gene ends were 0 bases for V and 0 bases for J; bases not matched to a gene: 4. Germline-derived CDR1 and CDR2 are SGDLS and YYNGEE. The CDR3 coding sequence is TGTGCCAGCAGCGTAGGTAGCGGGGGATTCTCCTACGAGCAGTACTTC. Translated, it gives CASSVGSGGFSYEQYF.